The 3 T cell receptor beta chains below come from one sample, sequenced in a study of T cell repertoires in cytomegalovirus infection. No antigen has been identified for these receptors. TCRdb called the reads again in MiXCR, with one record for every CDR3 protein. The table records some 38,000 distinct CDR3 sequences, over 50% of them present only once. The source material was CD8+ T cells from cultured PBMCs, sampled from culture after CMV antigen stimulation. These receptors were obtained from a human donor in good health (CMV status not recorded). Some clones in this sample may be carry-over from other donors' samples.

The V gene is TRBV7-9, the J gene TRBJ2-1; 8 bases line up with TRBD2. The length of the CDR3 is 15 residues. Per germline, CDR1 SEHNR and CDR2 FQNEAQ (reference sequence). V lost 7 bases to trimming and J lost 4 bases; unmatched junction nucleotides: 9. The CDR3 nucleotides read TGTGCCAGCACCCAACGGGGGGGAAAGTACAATGAGCAGTTCTTC. This sequence encodes CASTQRGGKYNEQFF.

The chain has TRBV7-8 and TRBJ2-1, with D perhaps TRBD1 (5 bases). Germline values: CDR1 SGHVS, CDR2 FQNEAQ. This CDR3 comprises 13 residues. V dropped 1 base and J dropped 10 bases, with 11 bases sitting between them. The chain's CDR3 is CASSLGGWKEQFF. The CDR3 nucleotides are TGTGCCAGCAGCTTAGGGGGCTGGAAGGAGCAGTTCTTC.

The chain carries TRBV12-3 or TRBV12-4 and TRBJ2-5; the match to TRBD2 covers 8 bases. J lost 6 bases, V lost 3 bases, and 6 bases had no gene match. This CDR3 comprises 14 residues. The CDR3 sequence: CASSFGGGGKTQYF. CDR3 bases: TGTGCCAGCAGTTTCGGGGGGGGGGGTAAGACCCAGTACTTC.